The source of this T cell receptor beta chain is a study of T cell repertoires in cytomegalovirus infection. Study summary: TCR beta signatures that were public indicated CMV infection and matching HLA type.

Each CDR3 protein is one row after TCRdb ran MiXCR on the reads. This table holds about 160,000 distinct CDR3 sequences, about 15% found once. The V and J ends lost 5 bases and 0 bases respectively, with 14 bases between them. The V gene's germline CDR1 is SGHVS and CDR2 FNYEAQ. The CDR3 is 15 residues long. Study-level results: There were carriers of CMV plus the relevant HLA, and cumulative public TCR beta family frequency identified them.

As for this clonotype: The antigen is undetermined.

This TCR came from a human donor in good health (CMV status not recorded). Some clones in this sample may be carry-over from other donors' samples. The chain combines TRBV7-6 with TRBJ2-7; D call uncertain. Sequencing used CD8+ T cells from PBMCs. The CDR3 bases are TGTGCCAGCAGCCGAGAGGCCGCTTCCTCCTACGAGCAGTACTTC. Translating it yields CASSREAASSYEQYF.